This TCR beta chain was identified in a study of CD4 and CD8 cells across lung adenocarcinoma regions. MiXCR, run by TCRdb on the PCR reads, gives a single entry per CDR3 protein. The table shows more than 11,000 distinct CDR3 sequences, with roughly 45% occurring only once. Samples came from patients with localized non-small cell lung adenocarcinoma. Only one count was recorded for this clonotype. As the CDR3 is not closed by the conserved phenylalanine or tryptophan, this likely results from a read error. Because the CDR3's place on the DNA is in doubt, the DNA is left out and the CDR3 is given as listed by TCRdb. The CDR3 comprises 19 residues, both ends counted. CDR1 is LNHNV and CDR2 is YYDKDF in the germline V gene (reference sequence).

This TCR came from a male donor with lung adenocarcinoma. The CD4 and CD8 labels of this study may be unreliable. The specimen was CD4+ T cells from the center of a lung tumor. The chain joins TRBV15 to TRBJ2-3. The chain's CDR3 is CATTRSQFFIFNRDGVSHV.